The clone carrying this T cell receptor (beta chain) was observed a few times. The data stem from a study of blood T cell repertoires in COVID-19. Assay: immunoSEQ multiplex PCR; the TCRdb copy retains only in-frame clones and omits some. Here the sample spans 65,000 to 100,000 clones, 65% to 85% being singletons. This CDR3 comprises 13 residues. CDR1 is SNHLY, CDR2 FYNNEI, per germline. The ends were cut back, 6 bases at V and 7 bases at J, with 10 bases in the middle. Sequenced: peripheral blood. The receptor comes from a woman over 75 with acute or convalescent COVID-19. V gene TRBV2 combines with J gene TRBJ1-6; D is unclear. The CDR3 nucleotides read TGTGCCAGCAGGTGGCAACCGAATTCACCCCTCCACTTT. Encoded protein: CASRWQPNSPLHF. The full variable domain, in which reference TRBV2 and TRBJ1-6 provide the parts outside the CDR3, is EPEVTQTPSHQVTQMGQEVILRCVPISNHLYFYWYRQILGQKVEFLVSFYNNEISEKSEIFDDQFSVERPDGSNFTLKIRSTKLEDSAMYFCASRWQPNSPLHFGNGTRLTVT.